A selection of T cell receptor beta chains follows, all from one sample in a study of T cell responses to AZD1222 COVID-19 vaccine. Data came from immunoSEQ multiplex PCR; TCRdb stores just in-frame clones and leaves some out. The repertoire holds about 150,000 clones, 80% to 90% seen once, with around 7.8% in the top ten. The material sequenced was peripheral blood, taken on day 0 of AZD1222 vaccination. The receptors derive from an adult in good health. The CDR3 runs from the conserved cysteine through the conserved F or W. The order of the fields is J gene, D gene, CDR3 length, clone size, V gene, CDR3 protein, CDR3 DNA. A D gene is named only where the DNA matches it firmly. Rows give clone size only sometimes, using once, few, many, or a class for an expanded clone.

>TRBJ2-4|NA|15|NA|TRBV2
CASSAIHGEGQAQYF
TGTGCCAGCAGCGCTATACACGGGGAGGGACAGGCTCAGTACTTC
>TRBJ2-5|NA|14|few|TRBV7-9
CASSLVVLQETQYF
TGTGCCAGCAGCTTAGTGGTCCTCCAAGAGACCCAGTACTTC
>TRBJ2-1|NA|17|NA|TRBV27
CASSHPRHEGPYNEQFF
TGTGCCAGCAGTCATCCGCGGCATGAAGGGCCCTACAATGAGCAGTTCTTC
>TRBJ1-1|NA|16|NA|TRBV28
CASSRRGRAMNTEAFF
TGTGCCAGCAGCCGTCGGGGGCGGGCCATGAACACTGAAGCTTTCTTT
>TRBJ2-3|NA|15|NA|TRBV11-2
CASSLSTRVADTQYF
TGTGCCAGCAGCTTATCCACCAGGGTGGCAGATACGCAGTATTTT
>TRBJ2-7|TRBD1|15|NA|TRBV24-1
CATSDRTGGQDEQYF
TGTGCCACCAGTGATCGGACAGGGGGCCAGGACGAGCAGTACTTC
>TRBJ1-5|NA|16|NA|TRBV10-3
CATTESQPYSNQPQHF
TGTGCCACTACAGAGTCGCAACCCTATAGCAATCAGCCCCAGCATTTT
>TRBJ1-2|TRBD1|13|NA|TRBV5-1
CASSLGGQGGYTF
TGCGCCAGCAGCTTGGGGGGACAGGGTGGCTACACCTTC
>TRBJ2-7|NA|14|once|TRBV10-2
CASSESGGGNEQYF
TGCGCCAGCAGTGAGTCAGGAGGGGGCAACGAGCAGTACTTC
>TRBJ2-3|NA|13|NA|TRBV2
CASRRTITDTQYF
TGTGCCAGCAGACGGACTATCACAGATACGCAGTATTTT
>TRBJ1-3|TRBD1|14|NA|TRBV2
CASTIDRAGNTIYF
TGTGCCAGCACCATAGACAGGGCTGGAAACACCATATATTTT
>TRBJ1-5|NA|13|NA|TRBV7-9
CASSEMEGLPQHF
TGTGCCAGCAGCGAGATGGAAGGTTTGCCCCAGCATTTT
>TRBJ1-1|NA|14|NA|TRBV27
CASSYRAGMTEAFF
TGTGCCAGCAGTTACCGGGCAGGGATGACTGAAGCTTTCTTT
>TRBJ2-1|NA|11|NA|TRBV5-1
CASIEANEQFF
TGCGCCAGCATCGAGGCGAATGAGCAGTTCTTC
>TRBJ2-1|TRBD2|15|NA|TRBV11-2
CASSFLLAGNNEQFF
TGTGCCAGCAGCTTTTTGCTAGCGGGGAACAATGAGCAGTTCTTC
>TRBJ2-5|NA|13|NA|TRBV4-1
CASSPNPGETQYF
TGCGCCAGCAGCCCAAACCCGGGAGAGACCCAGTACTTC
>TRBJ2-1|NA|16|NA|TRBV6-5
CASSYTAESSYNEQFF
TGTGCCAGCAGTTACACTGCAGAGAGCTCCTACAATGAGCAGTTCTTC
>TRBJ1-3|NA|15|NA|TRBV4-1
CASSQGTLSGNTIYF
TGCGCCAGCAGCCAAGGGACCCTCTCTGGAAACACCATATATTTT
>TRBJ1-2|NA|14|NA|TRBV29-1
CSVGGQGTYDGYTF
TGCAGCGTTGGGGGTCAGGGGACATACGATGGCTACACCTTC
>TRBJ2-1|TRBD2|16|NA|TRBV2
CASSPGLAVVSNEQFF
TGTGCCAGCAGCCCGGGACTAGCGGTAGTAAGCAATGAGCAGTTCTTC
>TRBJ1-2|NA|13|NA|TRBV3-1/TRBV3-2
CASSSGGAWGYTF
TGTGCCAGCAGTAGCGGGGGCGCGTGGGGCTACACCTTC
>TRBJ2-7|TRBD1|15|NA|TRBV11-2
CASSLDLGQDYEQYF
TGTGCCAGCAGCTTAGATTTGGGACAGGACTACGAGCAGTACTTC
>TRBJ2-2|NA|16|NA|TRBV5-1
CASSFGGPEGGGELFF
TGCGCCAGCAGCTTTGGGGGCCCTGAGGGCGGCGGGGAGCTGTTTTTT
>TRBJ2-2|TRBD1|15|NA|TRBV5-1
CASRLGQGGTGELFF
TGCGCCAGCAGACTCGGACAGGGAGGAACCGGGGAGCTGTTTTTT
>TRBJ2-7|NA|17|once|TRBV4-2
CASSPAGIGVTLSEQYF
TGTGCCAGCAGCCCAGCCGGTATAGGGGTTACCCTTTCCGAGCAGTACTTC
>TRBJ2-2|NA|14|NA|TRBV5-1
CASTWALEAGELFF
TGCGCCAGCACCTGGGCTCTGGAGGCCGGGGAGCTGTTTTTT
>TRBJ1-5|NA|13|few|TRBV30
CAWNLDSNQPQHF
TGTGCCTGGAACCTCGACAGCAATCAGCCCCAGCATTTT
>TRBJ2-6|TRBD1|18|NA|TRBV9
CASSPFTGAGSGANVLTF
TGTGCCAGCAGCCCTTTTACAGGGGCGGGTTCTGGGGCCAACGTCCTGACTTTC
>TRBJ1-2|NA|16|NA|TRBV7-9
CASSLMNLQGIYGYTF
TGTGCCAGCAGCTTAATGAATTTACAGGGTATCTATGGCTACACCTTC
>TRBJ2-2|NA|16|NA|TRBV5-1
CASSFQVGGNTGELFF
TGCGCCAGCAGCTTTCAGGTCGGGGGGAACACCGGGGAGCTGTTTTTT
>TRBJ1-6|TRBD1|16|NA|TRBV27
CASSLSTDRDYSPLHF
TGTGCCAGCAGTTTGAGTACTGACAGGGATTATTCACCCCTCCACTTT
>TRBJ1-1|NA|14|NA|TRBV10-1
CASSRARVATEAFF
TGCGCCAGCAGCCGGGCGCGGGTCGCCACTGAAGCTTTCTTT
>TRBJ2-1|TRBD2|17|NA|TRBV5-1
CASSLRTSGGVYNEQFF
TGCGCCAGCAGCTTGAGAACTAGCGGGGGCGTTTACAATGAGCAGTTCTTC
>TRBJ1-2|NA|16|NA|TRBV6-5
CASSYSSTASTDGYTF
TGTGCCAGCAGTTACTCGAGTACAGCCAGTACCGATGGCTACACCTTC
>TRBJ1-5|NA|15|NA|TRBV19
CASSIDSSGGQPQHF
TGTGCCAGTAGTATAGATAGCTCGGGGGGGCAGCCCCAGCATTTT
>TRBJ1-6|NA|13|NA|TRBV28
CASSGQNNSPLHF
TGTGCCAGCAGCGGACAGAATAATTCACCCCTCCACTTT
>TRBJ2-3|NA|17|NA|TRBV6-6
CASSLNPSGIMADTQYF
TGTGCCAGCAGTCTCAACCCCTCGGGAATAATGGCAGATACGCAGTATTTT
>TRBJ2-3|TRBD1|15|NA|TRBV24-1
CATSAPGQGGDTQYF
TGTGCCACCAGTGCACCGGGACAGGGGGGGGATACGCAGTATTTT
>TRBJ1-5|NA|12|NA|TRBV9
CASSVGDQPQHF
TGTGCCAGCAGCGTGGGGGATCAGCCCCAGCATTTT
>TRBJ1-4|NA|15|NA|TRBV4-2
CASSQSARNNEKLFF
TGTGCCAGCAGTCAAAGCGCGCGGAACAATGAAAAACTGTTTTTT
>TRBJ2-1|TRBD2|13|NA|TRBV9
CASSETSGSLVFF
TGTGCCAGCAGCGAGACTAGCGGGAGCCTCGTCTTCTTC
>TRBJ1-2|NA|11|NA|TRBV6-6
CALGGNYGYTF
TGTGCCCTGGGGGGGAACTATGGCTACACCTTC
>TRBJ2-1|NA|16|NA|TRBV4-1
CASSQAGLSSYNEQFF
TGCGCCAGCAGCCAAGCCGGGCTGAGCTCCTACAATGAGCAGTTCTTC
>TRBJ2-1|NA|13|NA|TRBV18
CASSPRDINEQFF
TGTGCCAGCTCACCCAGGGACATCAATGAGCAGTTCTTC
>TRBJ1-6|NA|15|NA|TRBV5-1
CASSLPDGYNSPLHF
TGCGCCAGCAGCTTACCCGACGGTTATAATTCACCCCTCCACTTT
>TRBJ1-2|TRBD1|13|NA|TRBV5-4
CASSPQGDYGYTF
TGTGCCAGCAGCCCGCAGGGGGACTATGGCTACACCTTC